The T cell receptor (beta chain) described here comes from a study of identical twins (dated by TCRdb to the mid-2010s). Regarding the complete study: To test whether fetal clonotypes persist, the study used deep sequencing on TCR alpha and beta repertoires from monozygotic twins, unrelated adults of various ages, and cord blood. To rule out contamination, the twin experiments were replicated at different times with different library preparation protocols.

All donors were healthy Caucasians. The twin cohort comprised three pairs of female monozygotic twins, all aged about 18 to 30 years. Positive isolation kits from Invitrogen were used to isolate CD4+ and CD8+ T cell populations. Regarding this clonotype: Its antigen is currently not known. No base quality values were provided; no much bigger clone lies one nucleotide off.

The CDR1 and CDR2 encoded by the germline V gene are LGHNT and FRNRAP. A distance of 9 bases separates the germline ends of V and J, which lose 0 bases and 1 base respectively. The CDR3 measures 15 amino acids from cysteine to phenylalanine. The sequence is cut down to CDR3 DNA, 45 bases in frame from base 1. The method was 5' RACE. Instrument on record: Illumina HiSeq 2000. Template switching added a universal primer binding site, and the final cDNA carried a unique molecular identifier that allowed TCR cDNA molecules to be counted accurately. Specific primers in the conserved constant-segment region were used to synthesize first-strand cDNA for TCR alpha and beta chains. To control for contamination, every cDNA library was double barcoded, receiving both a SMART-Mk sample barcode and Illumina barcodes. TruSeq adapter sequences and Illumina sample barcodes were added in two successive PCR steps. Sequencing of the TCR alpha and beta cDNA libraries was done on the Illumina HiSeq platform using custom primers. The authors processed their data as follows. Raw reads were processed with MiGEC to extract unique molecular identifiers, and MiXCR was used to determine CDR3 positions. Recombination models were inferred per individual with the repgenHMM and IGoR tools using an EM algorithm. The analysis of shared clonotypes was done with the tcR package in R, with sharing normalized by the product of cloneset sizes. To study raw recombination without the effects of thymic and clonal selection, out-of-frame nonproductive sequences were analyzed. In TCRdb, the public reads were trimmed at Q25 with fastp and aligned with MiXCR, with productive beta chains retained. Every CDR3 protein is listed once, alongside the most common genes and DNA of its rows. These V and J calls originate from TCRdb's pipeline instead of the authors' own analysis. This sample lists around 230,000 distinct CDR3 sequences; 6.5% were detected once. Together, the top ten hold roughly 14% of the sample.

The paper as a whole reports these results and caveats: Invariant T cells such as MAIT and iNKT could partly confound zero-insertion analyses, though diverse VJ usage argued against this for most clonotypes. Because the same donors could not be followed over many years, the conclusions relied on cross-sectional statistical analysis. In beta out-of-frame sequences, excess twin sharing was weaker, because having fewer shared sequences lowered the signal-to-noise ratio. Recombination models systematically underestimated out-of-frame TCR alpha sharing in monozygotic twins but agreed with sharing between unrelated individuals. Out-of-frame TCR alpha sequences shared between twins showed an excess of low generation-probability sequences compared with coincidental sharing between unrelated individuals. Fewer insertions were carried by abundant cord blood beta clonotypes; a weaker similar trend was observed in young adult naive repertoires, while no such trend was observed in memory repertoires.

The same sample was also studied in work on T cells expressing NK-cell markers. Taken from the second paper: Three sorted T-cell subsets (CD3+CD56+NKG2C+, CD3+CD56+NKG2C- and CD3+CD56-NKG2C+) from eight donors had their TCR beta-chain repertoires profiled. Of the eight sequenced donors, seven were found to be HCMV-seropositive and one was found to be HCMV-seronegative. In several experiments an anti-gammadeltaTCR antibody was added to restrict sorting to alphabetaTCR-expressing T cells. In roughly 6 donors, the dominant CD3+CD56+NKG2C+ clonotypes ranked among the top 10 CD8+ clonotypes, making up roughly 1.0-7.0% of CD8+ T cells. Those dominant clonotypes were again the most abundant among CD3+CD56-NKG2C+ cells in a handful of donors, at 28.3-60.1%. Whether the expanded NKG2C-expressing T cell clones were specific for HCMV antigens was left unclear. Randomly selected healthy volunteers, three men and five women, were used as the eight sequenced donors. HCMV-specific IgG was detected in serum with a commercial ELISA kit to determine HCMV serostatus. MIGEC was used to demultiplex reads and group reads by UMI, and MiTCR was used to assemble and quantify clonotypes. To remove erroneous sequences, TCR cDNA sequences were retained only when supported by two or more reads. The tcR package was used for downstream repertoire analysis, and clonotypes were matched between fractions using CDR3 nucleotide sequence together with V segment. Antigen specificity was annotated against VDJdb with VDJmatch, allowing one amino acid substitution in CDR3.

The TCR was taken from a woman aged 18 to 35 in good health. The V gene is TRBV12-5 and the J gene is TRBJ2-5, and possibly TRBD2, on 7 matching bases. Specimen: CD8+ T cells sorted from blood. The DNA is TGTGCTAGTGGTTTGGTGGGGGGGGCCCAAGAGACCCAGTACTTC. Its protein reads: CASGLVGGAQETQYF.